This T cell receptor beta chain was recovered during a study of shared clonotypes between healthy human individuals. Measured with immunoSEQ multiplex PCR; TCRdb has only the in-frame clones, and not every one. The sample yields about 1,500,000 clones, roughly 95% seen once. Donors included only healthy HIV-negative adults lacking recent acute infections or vaccinations. Everyone who donated was a Caucasian adult who lived in Nashville, Tennessee. Material for sequencing was naive CD4+ T cells sorted from blood. Subset denoted: CD45RA+ positively selected. This TCR came from a man aged 25 to 45 in good health.

CDR3 in DNA: TGTGCCAGCAGAACCGGGACAGAATACAATGAGCAGTTCTTC. Amino acids: CASRTGTEYNEQFF. V is TRBV2 and J is TRBJ2-1, with TRBD1 identical over 7 bases. CDR1 is SNHLY and CDR2 is FYNNEI in the germline V gene. V lost 6 bases and J lost 4; bases outside the gene matches: 6. The CDR3 sequence is 14 residues long. Filled out from reference TRBV2 and TRBJ2-1, the complete variable domain reads EPEVTQTPSHQVTQMGQEVILRCVPISNHLYFYWYRQILGQKVEFLVSFYNNEISEKSEIFDDQFSVERPDGSNFTLKIRSTKLEDSAMYFCASRTGTEYNEQFFGPGTRLTVL.